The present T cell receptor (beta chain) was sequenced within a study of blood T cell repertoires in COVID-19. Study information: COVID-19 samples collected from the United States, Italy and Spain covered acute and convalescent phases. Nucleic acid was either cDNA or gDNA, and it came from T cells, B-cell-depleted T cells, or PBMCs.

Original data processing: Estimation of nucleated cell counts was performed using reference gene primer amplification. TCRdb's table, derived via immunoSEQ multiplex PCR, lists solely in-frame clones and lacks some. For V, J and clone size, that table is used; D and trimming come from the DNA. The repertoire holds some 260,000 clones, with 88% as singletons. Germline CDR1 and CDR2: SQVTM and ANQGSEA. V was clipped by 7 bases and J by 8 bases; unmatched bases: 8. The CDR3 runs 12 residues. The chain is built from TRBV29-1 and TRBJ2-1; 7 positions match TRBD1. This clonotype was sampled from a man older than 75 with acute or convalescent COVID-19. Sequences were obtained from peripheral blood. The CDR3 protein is CSAETQGDEQFF. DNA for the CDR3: TGCAGCGCGGAAACCCAGGGGGATGAGCAGTTCTTC.